These T cell receptor beta chains were read from a single sample in a study of T cell changes during pregnancy in multiple sclerosis. Produced via immunoSEQ multiplex PCR; TCRdb's table is partial and in-frame only. The table includes more than 35,000 clones, 80% to 95% detected once. This specimen was CD4+ T cells from peripheral blood mononuclear cells, taken in the third trimester of pregnancy. Every receptor here comes from a female donor in good health, enrolled as a control in a pregnancy study. CDR3s include the opening cysteine and the closing phenylalanine or tryptophan. The order of the fields is J gene, V gene, D gene, clone size, CDR3 DNA, CDR3 protein. The D gene is left open where the match is weak. Some rows mark clone size as missing; the rest say once, few, many or name a class of expanded clone.

TRBJ2-3 TRBV7-3 TRBD2 once TGTGCCAGCAGCTCAAACCTAGCGGGGGTAAATACGCAGTATTTT CASSSNLAGVNTQYF
TRBJ1-3 TRBV5-6 . . TGTGCCAGCAAGAATACAGGGTCTGGAAACACCATATATTTT CASKNTGSGNTIYF
TRBJ1-2 TRBV28 . . TGTGCCAGCGGGCGATGGGTGTATGGCTACACCTTC CASGRWVYGYTF
TRBJ2-1 TRBV18 TRBD1 few TGTGCCAGCTCACCTCGACAGGGGAGTAATGAGCAGTTCTTC CASSPRQGSNEQFF
TRBJ1-1 TRBV9 . . TGTGCCAGCAGCGTAGACGGAGTGAACACTGAAGCTTTCTTT CASSVDGVNTEAFF
TRBJ2-5 TRBV7-6 TRBD1 . TGTGCCAGCAGCTTCACAGGGGAAGAGACCCAGTACTTC CASSFTGEETQYF
TRBJ1-2 TRBV5-6 TRBD1 once TGTGCCAGCAGCCGAGCCGGGACAGGGGATGGCTACACCTTC CASSRAGTGDGYTF
TRBJ1-1 TRBV4-3 . . TGCGCCAGCAGCCAAGGGGTCAGGGGCGCTGAAGCTTTCTTT CASSQGVRGAEAFF
TRBJ1-4 TRBV18 TRBD1 . TGTGCCAGCTCGCAACAGGGGGCGTCCACTAATGAAAAACTGTTTTTT CASSQQGASTNEKLFF
TRBJ2-1 TRBV28 TRBD2 . TGTGCCAGCAGCCCGGGACTAGGGGTTCTTGAGCAGTTCTTC CASSPGLGVLEQFF
TRBJ2-7 TRBV2 TRBD1 . TGTGCCAGCAGTGAAGCAGGGACAGCCACCCGAAGTCAGTACTTC CASSEAGTATRSQYF
TRBJ2-5 TRBV7-9 TRBD1 . TGTGCCAGCAGCTTAGGGGACAGGGGAGGAGAGACCCAGTACTTC CASSLGDRGGETQYF
TRBJ1-1 TRBV7-3 TRBD1 . TGTGCCAGCAGTGAAACCGGGACAGGTTACATGAACACTGAAGCTTTCTTT CASSETGTGYMNTEAFF
TRBJ1-2 TRBV30 . . TGTGCCTGCTCGACAGGAACCTTATATGGCTACACCTTC CACSTGTLYGYTF
TRBJ2-3 TRBV5-1 . . TGCGCCAGCAGCTTGGCCGGTAGAAGTGGCACAGATACGCAGTATTTT CASSLAGRSGTDTQYF
TRBJ1-5 TRBV6-1 . . TGTGCCAGCAGCCGTAATCAGCCCCAGCATTTT CASSRNQPQHF
TRBJ1-5 TRBV7-2 . . TGTGCCAGCAGCCCCCCACCCGTCACCGGTCAGCCCCAGCATTTT CASSPPPVTGQPQHF
TRBJ2-5 TRBV2 TRBD2 few TGTGCCAGCTACGGTGCTAGCGGGGGGGCGACCCAGTACTTC CASYGASGGATQYF
TRBJ2-4 TRBV11-2 TRBD2 . TGTGCCAGCAGCTTAGGTAGCGGGGTAGCCATTCAGTACTTC CASSLGSGVAIQYF
TRBJ2-3 TRBV5-1 . . TGCGCCAGCAGCTTAGCGGGTGGCGGGACAGATACGCAGTATTTT CASSLAGGGTDTQYF
TRBJ1-6 TRBV5-4 . . TGTGCCAGCAGCTTGGCGGGGAGCTCCTATAATTCACCCCTCCACTTT CASSLAGSSYNSPLHF
TRBJ1-5 TRBV7-6 TRBD1 . TGTGCCAGCAGCCCCGGGACAGGGGGCCGTCAGCCCCAGCATTTT CASSPGTGGRQPQHF
TRBJ1-5 TRBV19 . . TGTGCCAGTAAAATGGGCCCACAAGATCAGCCCCAGCATTTT CASKMGPQDQPQHF
TRBJ1-5 TRBV6-5 . . TGTGCCAGCAGTTACTCGATCCCACTCAATCAGCCCCAGCATTTT CASSYSIPLNQPQHF
TRBJ1-2 TRBV6-5 . . TGTGCCAGCAGTTATTCAGGGGTCGGCTACACCTTC CASSYSGVGYTF
TRBJ1-1 TRBV18 TRBD1 . TGTGCCAGCTCACCACCGGGGACAGAAAAAGCTTTCTTT CASSPPGTEKAFF
TRBJ2-2 TRBV7-2 TRBD2 . TGTGCCAGCAGCTTAGTCGGTAGCGGGGCCGCCGGGGAGCTGTTTTTT CASSLVGSGAAGELFF
TRBJ1-3 TRBV5-8 . . TGTGCCAGCAGCTTGACTCCAACGCCCGGAAACACCATATATTTT CASSLTPTPGNTIYF
TRBJ1-5 TRBV7-6 . . TGTGCCAGCAGCTTATGGGCAGGGAATAGCAATCAGCCCCAGCATTTT CASSLWAGNSNQPQHF
TRBJ2-6 TRBV7-9 TRBD1 . TGTGCCAGCAGCCCACGGACAGGGGGACTTGGGGCCAACGTCCTGACTTTC CASSPRTGGLGANVLTF
TRBJ1-2 TRBV6-1 . . TGTGCCAGCACCGAAGGGGTTCGTGGCTACACCTTC CASTEGVRGYTF
TRBJ1-4 TRBV19 TRBD1 . TGTGCCAGTAGTATCCGGGACAGGGCCACCAGTAGGGAAAAACTGTTTTTT CASSIRDRATSREKLFF
TRBJ1-4 TRBV7-2 TRBD1 . TGTGCCAGCAGCTTCACCGGGACAGGGAACGAAAAACTGTTTTTT CASSFTGTGNEKLFF
TRBJ1-2 TRBV4-3 . . TGCGCCAGCAGCCAAGAAACCACCCGGGGCTACACCTTC CASSQETTRGYTF
TRBJ1-4 TRBV5-1 . . TGCGCCAGCAGTCCGGGAGGAAGTAATGAAAAACTGTTTTTT CASSPGGSNEKLFF
TRBJ2-3 TRBV7-2 . once TGTGCCAGCAGCTTAGGCAAAGGGGTGGAAGGTACGCAGTATTTT CASSLGKGVEGTQYF
TRBJ1-4 TRBV7-9 TRBD1 . TGTGCCAGCAGCCCGGGACAGGGGCGTGAAAAACTGTTTTTT CASSPGQGREKLFF
TRBJ1-4 TRBV11-2 . . TGTGCCAGCAGCCCCGGGGCTAATGAAAAACTGTTTTTT CASSPGANEKLFF
TRBJ2-7 TRBV6-9 TRBD2 . TGTGCCAGCCGAGGGCTAGCGGGTGATGTGGAGTACTTC CASRGLAGDVEYF
TRBJ1-1 TRBV25-1 . . TGTGCCAGCAGTGATAATCTAGATGAAGCTTTCTTT CASSDNLDEAFF
TRBJ2-1 TRBV28 . . TGTGCCAGCAGTTTAGGCAGGATGCCCTACAATGAGCAGTTCTTC CASSLGRMPYNEQFF
TRBJ2-1 TRBV11-2 TRBD2 . TGTGCCAGCAGCGGCCAGCGGGGGGCAGAGCAGTTCTTC CASSGQRGAEQFF
TRBJ2-7 TRBV30 TRBD1 . TGTGCCTCGAAGACCGGGACAGGCGACGAGCAGTACTTC CASKTGTGDEQYF
TRBJ2-7 TRBV29-1 TRBD1 . TGCAGCGTTTCCGGGACAGCTAATTCCTACGAGCAGTACTTC CSVSGTANSYEQYF
TRBJ1-6 TRBV7-9 TRBD1 . TGTGCCAGCAGCTCAGGACAGGGGTTCTATAATTCACCCCTCCACTTT CASSSGQGFYNSPLHF
TRBJ1-6 TRBV6-5 . . TGTGCCAGCAGTTATCGGGGAGGGAATTCACCCCTCCACTTT CASSYRGGNSPLHF
TRBJ1-4 TRBV6-1 TRBD1 . TGTGCCAGCAGTAGACCGGACAGGGGGCTTGAAAAACTGTTTTTT CASSRPDRGLEKLFF
TRBJ1-6 TRBV9 TRBD1 . TGTGCCAGCAGCGTAGAAGGAAGCGGGACAGGGTTCTATAATTCACCCCTCCACTTT CASSVEGSGTGFYNSPLHF
TRBJ2-1 TRBV4-1 TRBD2 . TGCGCCAGCAGCCAAGAATGGGGGACTACCCACTACAATGAGCAGTTCTTC CASSQEWGTTHYNEQFF
TRBJ1-4 TRBV28 . . TGTGCCAGCAAAAGGGGAGGGACTAATGAAAAACTGTTTTTT CASKRGGTNEKLFF
TRBJ2-7 TRBV7-2 TRBD2 . TGTGCCAGCCATATTAGCGGGTCCTACGAGCAGTACTTC CASHISGSYEQYF
TRBJ1-2 TRBV30 TRBD1 . TGTGCCTGGAGTTCCCCAGGGGGCGACTACTATGGCTACACCTTC CAWSSPGGDYYGYTF
TRBJ1-5 TRBV7-2 . . TGTGCCAGCAGCTTAAGTGACAGAGTGAATCAGCCCCAGCATTTT CASSLSDRVNQPQHF
TRBJ2-1 TRBV7-3 TRBD2 . TGTGCCAGCAGCTTAACGATTGGGGCGGGGGGGATGGTCTTC CASSLTIGAGGMVF
TRBJ2-2 TRBV5-4 TRBD2 . TGTGCCAGCAGCTTTGGCGGGGGGGCGGACACCGGGGAGCTGTTTTTT CASSFGGGADTGELFF
TRBJ1-2 TRBV19 . . TGTGCCAGTAGTACGAACCAGGGCCCCTATGGCTACACCTTC CASSTNQGPYGYTF
TRBJ1-5 TRBV27 . once TGTGCCAGCAGTTTATCGTTCCAGGGGAGCAATCAGCCCCAGCATTTT CASSLSFQGSNQPQHF
TRBJ2-4 TRBV5-1 TRBD1 . TGCGCCAGCAGCTTGGGCGACAGGGGGGAAAACATTCAGTACTTC CASSLGDRGENIQYF
TRBJ2-1 TRBV7-2 . . TGTGCCAGCAGCCTCAGCTCCTACAATGAGCAGTTCTTC CASSLSSYNEQFF
TRBJ1-2 TRBV5-8 . . TGTGCCAGCGGCCGAAGGGGTAAGGAGCCCTATGGCTACACCTTC CASGRRGKEPYGYTF